Listed below are T cell receptor beta chains from one sample, sequenced in a study of blood T cell repertoires in COVID-19. Repertoires were generated with immunoSEQ multiplex PCR, while TCRdb's copy carries only in-frame clones and drops some. The data contain approximately 200,000 clones, around four fifths of them singletons. Sequences were obtained from peripheral blood. These receptor sequences come from a woman aged 55-70 years who had recovered from COVID-19. Both conserved end residues are trimmed from each CDR3. The order of the fields is V gene, J gene, CDR3 protein.

TRBV7-9	TRBJ1-1	ASSLNPGKGTEAF
TRBV5-1	TRBJ1-3	ASSQAGILSGNTIY
TRBV19	TRBJ1-5	ASPAGGDQPQH
TRBV9	TRBJ2-1	ASSPRPDRGWDEQF
TRBV19	TRBJ2-7	ASSAGVGSSPH
TRBV10-1	TRBJ1-3	ASNENGLLGGNTIY
TRBV5-1	TRBJ2-2	ASSPPLAGLNTGELF
TRBV10-3	TRBJ2-7	AISDPSGGVYYEQY
TRBV5-1	TRBJ1-1	ASREDSGNTEAF
TRBV5-1	TRBJ2-5	ASSSRGVGETQY
TRBV5-4	TRBJ2-1	ASSLEGLAGNEQF
TRBV5-6	TRBJ2-2	ASGQDYTGELF
TRBV19	TRBJ1-5	ASSQSPGTPSNQPQH
TRBV4-2	TRBJ2-5	ASSQEEGAPETQY
TRBV19	TRBJ1-6	ASRGAINSPLH
TRBV19	TRBJ1-2	ASSPKGQGAGGYT
TRBV7-9	TRBJ2-3	ASSITGGAGGTDTQY
TRBV7-2	TRBJ2-2	ASSMTDNTGELF
TRBV2	TRBJ2-1	ASSEGRGPYNEQF
TRBV27	TRBJ2-3	ASSLWLAGGLTDTQY
TRBV7-8	TRBJ1-1	ASSPDRGRRGPPEAF
TRBV14	TRBJ2-2	ASSQEGYRGQDTGELF
TRBV4-1	TRBJ2-3	ASSLSGGVTDTQY
TRBV2	TRBJ2-2	ASSVRQGVAGELF
TRBV5-3	TRBJ2-7	ARILSGDTYEQY
TRBV2	TRBJ1-1	ASRTPGGLGTEAF